Each of the 25 T cell receptor beta chains below was sequenced from the same sample in a study of blood T cell repertoires in COVID-19. The table came from immunoSEQ multiplex PCR; TCRdb's copy has only in-frame clones and leaves some out. This sample has fewer than 250,000 clones; about 82% occur once, and the top ten carry roughly 6.4%. The sequenced sample consisted of peripheral blood. The receptor set was obtained from an older woman with active or convalescent COVID-19.

The CDR3 loop is CASSPRTSGNAYNEQFF. The CDR3 DNA is TGTGCCAGCAGCCCACGGACTAGCGGGAATGCCTACAATGAGCAGTTCTTC. The chain links TRBV5-5 to TRBJ2-1; TRBD2 matches at 12 bases. V shed 4 bases, J shed 2 bases, and the junction held 7 bases outside the gene matches. Germline CDR1 and CDR2: SGHKS and YYEKEE (reference sequence). This CDR3 spans 17 amino acids.

The chain joins TRBV14 to TRBJ1-4; no clear D. This CDR3 has 15 residues. Germline values: CDR1 SGHDN, CDR2 FVKESK. V was clipped by 1 base and J by 0 bases, with 6 bases between them. CDR3 sequence: CASSQGQATNEKLFF. The CDR3, as DNA: TGTGCCAGCAGCCAAGGACAAGCAACTAATGAAAAACTGTTTTTT.

The chain has TRBV28 and TRBJ2-3; 9 bases are shared with TRBD1. J was trimmed by 6 bases and V by 6 bases; bases with no gene match: 7. Germline V gene data show CDR1 as MDHEN and CDR2 as SYDVKM. The CDR3 length is 14 residues. In nucleotides, the CDR3 is TGTGCCAGCAGCCCAACAGGGGGCTGGGATACGCAGTATTTT. The encoded protein is CASSPTGGWDTQYF.

The genes are TRBV2 and TRBJ2-2; D is possibly TRBD1 (5 bases). The CDR3 covers 17 residues. Germline assignment: CDR1 SNHLY and CDR2 FYNNEI. Trimming removed 6 bases from V and 1 base from J, with 18 bases in between. CDR3 residues: CASSEIGHLENTGELFF. In DNA form, the CDR3 reads TGTGCCAGCAGCGAAATCGGACATTTAGAGAACACCGGGGAGCTGTTTTTT.

The chain couples TRBV6-5 to TRBJ1-1; D gene ambiguous. The CDR3 covers 15 residues. The germline V and J ends were trimmed by 5 bases and 2 bases, with 15 bases remaining between them. Germline V gives CDR1 MNHEY, CDR2 SVGAGI. The CDR3 loop is CASSRPRQVNTEAFF. The DNA for the CDR3 is TGTGCCAGCAGTCGTCCGAGACAAGTAAACACTGAAGCTTTCTTT.

The chain links TRBV11-2 to TRBJ1-5; 7 bases map to TRBD1. CDR1 is SGHAT, CDR2 FQNNGV, per germline. V shed 5 bases and J 1 base; nucleotides not matched to a gene: 5. This CDR3 comprises 15 residues. The CDR3 here is CASSQGVRSNQPQHF. The DNA for the CDR3 is TGTGCCAGCAGCCAGGGGGTGAGAAGCAATCAGCCCCAGCATTTT.

The V and J genes are TRBV7-8 and TRBJ2-2; possible D gene TRBD2, 5 bases. The CDR3 has 15 amino acids. The germline CDR1 and CDR2 sequences are SGHVS and FQNEAQ. V dropped 3 bases and J dropped 5 bases, with 13 bases sitting between them. The CDR3 DNA reads TGTGCCAGCAGCTTCCGGGTCTCGGGAACCGGGGAGCTGTTTTTT. Translation: CASSFRVSGTGELFF.

V usage is TRBV11-3 and J usage is TRBJ2-3; no reliable D call. Trimming stripped 5 bases from V and 2 bases from J, with 5 bases between. Germline V CDR1 and CDR2: SGHNT, YENEEA. This CDR3 is 12 amino acids long. The CDR3 region is CASSPVTDTQYF. For the CDR3, the DNA is TGTGCCAGCAGCCCAGTCACAGATACGCAGTATTTT. Using reference TRBV11-3 and TRBJ2-3 for the parts outside the CDR3, the full variable domain is EAGVVQSPRYKIIEKKQPVAFWCNPISGHNTLYWYLQNLGQGPELLIRYENEEAVDDSQLPKDRFSAERLKGVDSTLKIQPAELGDSAVYLCASSPVTDTQYFGPGTRLTVL.

This chain uses TRBV9 with TRBJ1-4; D possibly corresponds to TRBD1 (6 bases). Germline-derived CDR1 and CDR2 are SGDLS and YYNGEE. This CDR3 has 14 amino acids. Trimming took 3 bases from V and 5 from J, leaving 11 bases between them. CDR3 bases: TGTGCCAGCAGCGCGACAGGCTCAAATGAAAAACTGTTTTTT. Its protein is CASSATGSNEKLFF.

The chain employs TRBV19 and TRBJ2-1; TRBD2 aligns across 7 bases. With V trimmed by 4 bases and J by 7 bases, 1 base remained unmatched. Germline loops: CDR1 LNHDA, CDR2 SQIVND (reference sequence). This CDR3 is built from 12 residues. The CDR3: CASSTGLNEQFF. The DNA for the CDR3 is TGTGCCAGTAGTACGGGACTAAATGAGCAGTTCTTC.

The chain is built from TRBV4-2 and TRBJ1-2; the D is unclear. Germline V gene lookup returns CDR1 LGHNA and CDR2 YNFKEQ. CDR3 length: 15 residues. The ends were cut back, 2 bases at V and 8 bases at J, with 18 bases in the middle. CDR3 coding DNA: TGTGCCAGCAGCCAACCCAGACCCGCCCTCAGGGGCTACACCTTC. Protein: CASSQPRPALRGYTF.

The chain has TRBV3-1 (or the pseudogene TRBV3-2) and TRBJ2-3; D call uncertain. The V end lost 3 bases, the J end lost 0 bases, and 13 bases lay between the germline ends. Per the germline V gene, CDR1 is LGHDT and CDR2 is YNNKEL (reference sequence). The CDR3 has 16 amino acids. The CDR3 protein is CASSQGKVLSTDTQYF. In DNA form, the CDR3 reads TGTGCCAGCAGCCAGGGCAAGGTCCTCAGCACAGATACGCAGTATTTT.

V and J are TRBV11-2 and TRBJ1-6, with 7 bases fitting TRBD1. Germline CDR1 is SGHAT and CDR2 is FQNNGV. The junction had 3 bases not matched to a gene; V was cut back by 6 bases and J by 7 bases. The CDR3 runs to 13 residues. The CDR3 coding sequence is TGTGCCAGCAGGGGACAGTTCAATTCACCCCTCCACTTT. Residues: CASRGQFNSPLHF.

This clone has a single count. V and J are TRBV5-4 and TRBJ2-5; tentatively, D is TRBD2 (5 bases). Germline V lookup: CDR1 SGHNT, CDR2 YYREEE (reference sequence). The CDR3 has 15 residues. Trimming removed 0 bases from V and 0 bases from J, with 9 bases in between. CDR3 in DNA: TGTGCCAGCAGCTTGGCTGGGCGGGACCAAGAGACCCAGTACTTC. Its protein product is CASSLAGRDQETQYF.

The table lists this clone with a few counts. This chain connects TRBV7-9 to TRBJ2-6; 7 bases are a match to TRBD1. Germline V gene data show CDR1 as SEHNR and CDR2 as FQNEAQ (reference sequence). CDR3 length equals 18 residues. The ends lost 6 bases at V and 2 bases at J; junction bases unmatched: 13. Here the CDR3 DNA reads TGTGCCAGCAGGCCCTACAGGGGCGCGGTTACTGGGGCCAACGTCCTGACTTTC. Amino acids: CASRPYRGAVTGANVLTF.

The chain uses TRBV7-8 and TRBJ2-2; 11 bases map to TRBD2. Germline CDR1 reads SGHVS; CDR2 reads FQNEAQ. The CDR3 sequence is 17 residues long. Unmatched junction bases numbered 12, after V lost 4 bases and J lost 8 bases. The CDR3, as DNA: TGTGCCAGCAGCTCTCCGACTAGCGGGACGGATTGGGGGGAGCTGTTTTTT. Translated: CASSSPTSGTDWGELFF.

This clone occurred once. This chain joins TRBV7-2 and TRBJ1-1; a possible D gene is TRBD1 (5 bases). The CDR3 is 15 amino acids. Germline-derived CDR1 and CDR2 are SGHTA and FQGNSA. The V end lost 5 bases, the J end lost 5 bases, and 18 bases lay between the germline ends. The CDR3 reads CASSPEHGANTEAFF. The CDR3 DNA follows: TGTGCCAGCAGCCCGGAGCATGGGGCGAATACTGAAGCTTTCTTT. Full variable domain (missing parts from reference TRBV7-2 and TRBJ1-1): GAGVSQSPSNKVTEKGKDVELRCDPISGHTALYWYRQSLGQGLEFLIYFQGNSAPDKSGLPSDRFSAERTGGSVSTLTIQRTQQEDSAVYLCASSPEHGANTEAFFGQGTRLTVV.

This chain uses TRBV20-1 with TRBJ2-3; D gene uncertain. Per germline, CDR1 DFQATT and CDR2 SNEGSKA (reference sequence). The CDR3 covers 11 residues. The V end was cut by 4 bases, the J end by 10 bases, with 12 bases between. CDR3 nucleotides: TGCAGTGCTACCCATGAACGGGCGCAGTATTTT. It is translated as CSATHERAQYF.

The chain links TRBV10-3 to TRBJ1-5, with D possibly matching TRBD1 (5 bases). CDR1 is ENHRY, CDR2 SYGVKD, per germline. V was trimmed by 1 base and J by 2 bases, leaving 12 bases between them. The CDR3 loop spans 16 amino acids. The CDR3 DNA reads TGTGCCATCAGTGAGTTGGGGGGGAAGGGCAATCAGCCCCAGCATTTT. Translation gives CAISELGGKGNQPQHF.

The chain employs TRBV6-5 and TRBJ2-6, with D hard to call. The germline V gene encodes CDR1 MNHEY and CDR2 SVGAGI. The germline V and J ends were trimmed by 6 bases and 0 bases, with 6 bases remaining between them. This CDR3 contains 14 residues. The CDR3 DNA follows: TGTGCCAGCAGCTGGAGCTCTGGGGCCAACGTCCTGACTTTC. Encoded protein: CASSWSSGANVLTF.

The V and J genes are TRBV10-3 and TRBJ1-1; 7 bases match TRBD1. V dropped 4 bases and J dropped 1; count of bases not matched to a gene: 3. The CDR3 has 14 amino acids. Looked up from germline, CDR1 is ENHRY and CDR2 is SYGVKD. CDR3: CAISAGQPNTEAFF. For the CDR3, the DNA is TGTGCCATCAGTGCGGGACAGCCGAACACTGAAGCTTTCTTT.

The V call is TRBV28, the J call TRBJ2-5, with 8 positions matching TRBD1. CDR1 is MDHEN, CDR2 SYDVKM, per germline. After removal of 6 bases from V and 2 bases from J, the junction contained 8 bases not matched to a gene. This CDR3 is 15 amino acids long. DNA for the CDR3: TGTGCCAGCAGCTACGGACAGGGCCCTCAAGAGACCCAGTACTTC. The encoded protein is CASSYGQGPQETQYF.

The chain employs TRBV3-1 (or the pseudogene TRBV3-2) and TRBJ2-3; the D gene is possibly TRBD1 (6 bases). The V end was cut by 4 bases, the J end by 2 bases, with 16 bases between. Germline CDR1 and CDR2: LGHDT and YNNKEL (reference sequence). This CDR3 spans 16 amino acids. CDR3 coding DNA: TGTGCCAGCAGCCCTCGACAGGAGCCTCCCACAGATACGCAGTATTTT. Its protein is CASSPRQEPPTDTQYF.

V and J are TRBV13 and TRBJ2-5, with D possibly being TRBD2 (5 bases). There are 12 residues in the CDR3. Trimming left V 3 bases short and J 9 bases short, with 11 bases between. From germline, CDR1 is PRHDT and CDR2 FYEKMQ (reference sequence). In DNA form, the CDR3 reads TGTGCCAGCAGCTTCCTTGAGGGATCCCAGTACTTC. It codes for CASSFLEGSQYF.

This clone was observed a handful of times. The rearrangement uses TRBV30 and TRBJ2-7, with TRBD2 matching over 10 bases. Germline V lookup: CDR1 GTSNPN, CDR2 SVGIG (reference sequence). There are 14 residues in the CDR3. The J segment lost 5 bases and the V segment lost 3 bases, leaving 7 bases of the junction unmatched. CDR3 loop: CAWRRLAGSHEQYF. The CDR3 bases are TGTGCCTGGAGGAGACTAGCGGGTTCTCACGAGCAGTACTTC.